The 27 T cell receptor beta chains below come from one sample, sequenced in a study of HIV-infected patients and healthy controls. The repertoire came from unfractionated whole blood and reflected all unsorted peripheral T cells. cDNA was made from approximately 0.55 ug RNA using alpha and beta constant primers. Each of the alpha and beta chains got its own library through chain-specific third strand synthesis with indices. MiXCR, run by TCRdb on the 5' RACE reads, gives a single entry per CDR3 protein. The data hold roughly 10,000 distinct CDR3 sequences, with roughly 8% observed a single time. The source material was blood. The receptors were gathered from an adult in good health.

The chain has TRBV5-4 and TRBJ2-6; TRBD1 agrees at 7 bases. The CDR3 is 14 residues long. The germline V gene encodes CDR1 SGHNT and CDR2 YYREEE (reference sequence). V shed 0 bases and J 17 bases; nucleotides not matched to a gene: 11. This CDR3 is CASSLGYSLDRLTF. The CDR3 DNA follows: TGTGCCAGCAGCTTGGGTTACTCACTGGACAGGTTGACTTTC.

The chain employs TRBV20-1 and TRBJ2-3, with 11 bases matching TRBD2. Germline CDR1 DFQATT, CDR2 SNEGSKA (reference sequence). V lost 7 bases to trimming and J lost 7 bases; unmatched junction nucleotides: 13. The CDR3 is 15 amino acids. CDR3 residues: CSVDALAGGRNTQYF. CDR3 nucleotides: TGCAGTGTTGATGCCCTAGCGGGAGGTCGGAATACGCAGTATTTT.

This clonotype is classed as medium-sized (0.01 to 0.1%). The J gene is TRBJ2-5, the V gene TRBV7-2, with 9 bases matching TRBD2. Per germline, CDR1 SGHTA and CDR2 FQGNSA. This CDR3 comprises 15 residues. With 3 bases clipped from V and 2 bases from J, the junction kept 4 bases outside the gene matches. The CDR3 loop is CASSFNSGGQETQYF. The CDR3, as DNA: TGTGCCAGCAGCTTCAATAGCGGGGGACAAGAGACCCAGTACTTC.

V usage is TRBV7-9 and J usage is TRBJ2-3, with TRBD2 matching 10 bases. Trimming cost V 5 bases and J 5 bases; bases outside gene matches: 4. CDR3 length: 14 amino acids. From germline, CDR1 is SEHNR and CDR2 FQNEAQ (reference sequence). The CDR3, as DNA: TGTGCCAGCAGCAACGTAGCGGGGGGAGATACGCAGTATTTT. Residues: CASSNVAGGDTQYF.

This clonotype was seen repeatedly, ten times or more. This chain connects TRBV5-4 to TRBJ2-1; D gene ambiguous. Germline CDR1 and CDR2: SGHNT and YYREEE (reference sequence). This CDR3 has 12 amino acids. The ends were cut back, 7 bases at V and 10 bases at J, with 15 bases in the middle. The chain's CDR3 is CASSVGNYEQFF. The CDR3 DNA reads TGTGCCAGCTCCGTCGGAAACTACGAGCAGTTCTTC.

This clonotype is categorized as medium-sized. V is TRBV11-1 and J is TRBJ2-3; D is uncertain. Trimming removed 0 bases at V and 12 bases at J, with 10 bases between. The length of the CDR3 is 12 residues. The germline CDR1 and CDR2 sequences are SGHAT and FQDESV (reference sequence). In DNA form, the CDR3 reads TGTGCCAGCAGCTTAGCCCCACAGAATCAGTATTTT. Translation: CASSLAPQNQYF.

Judged by abundance, this clonotype is medium-sized (0.01 to 0.1%). The chain has TRBV2 and TRBJ2-1; no reliable D call. The germline V gene has CDR1 SNHLY and CDR2 FYNNEI. Deletions cut 4 bases from V and 3 bases from J, with 10 bases between. The CDR3 has 14 amino acids. The CDR3 here is CASSVLNSYNEQFF. The CDR3 DNA reads as TGTGCCAGCAGTGTTCTTAACAGCTACAATGAGCAGTTCTTC. The full variable domain, its missing parts supplied by reference TRBV2 and TRBJ2-1, is EPEVTQTPSHQVTQMGQEVILRCVPISNHLYFYWYRQILGQKVEFLVSFYNNEISEKSEIFDDQFSVERPDGSNFTLKIRSTKLEDSAMYFCASSVLNSYNEQFFGPGTRLTVL.

This clonotype was detected ten times or more. The V and J genes are TRBV19 and TRBJ2-7; possible D gene TRBD1, 5 bases. This CDR3 contains 14 residues. V lost 3 bases to trimming and J lost 6 bases, with 15 bases between them. The germline V gene has CDR1 LNHDA and CDR2 SQIVND (reference sequence). The CDR3 loop reads CASSMSRQPAEQYF. Here the CDR3 DNA reads TGTGCCAGTAGTATGTCGCGACAGCCTGCCGAGCAGTACTTC.

By proportion, this clonotype is medium-sized (0.01 to 0.1%). The chain links TRBV3-2 to TRBJ2-5; TRBD1, the table's D call, lacks a check against the DNA. TRBV3-2 corresponds to a pseudogene. The CDR3 sequence is 16 residues long. As DNA, the CDR3 is TGTGCCAGCAGCTGCACGCGCCGGGGGCCCGGTGAGACCCAGTACTTC. Its protein is CASSCTRRGPGETQYF.

This clonotype is deemed medium-sized. The chain uses TRBV4-3 and TRBJ2-7, with 7 bases that match TRBD1. The germline gives CDR1 LGHNA, CDR2 YSLEER. This CDR3 spans 15 amino acids. Trimming cost V 1 base and J 0 bases; bases outside gene matches: 3. CDR3 protein: CASSQGQGSSYEQYF. CDR3 in DNA: TGCGCCAGCAGCCAAGGACAGGGAAGCTCCTACGAGCAGTACTTC.

This clonotype is classed as medium-sized (0.01 to 0.1%). The CDR3 coding sequence is TGTGCCAGCAGCTTAGTTTCCGGACTAGCCCAAGAGACCCAGTACTTC. It specifies CASSLVSGLAQETQYF. The rearrangement joins TRBV11-2 to TRBJ2-5; 8 nucleotides agree with TRBD2. This CDR3 spans 16 amino acids. Germline CDR1 and CDR2: SGHAT and FQNNGV. Trimming at V came to 1 base and at J to 1 base, leaving 5 bases not matched to a gene.

By proportion, this clonotype is medium-sized. The chain has TRBV7-9 and TRBJ2-3, with D hard to call. Trimming took off 1 base at V and 0 bases at J, with 5 bases between the two ends. Looked up from germline, CDR1 is SEHNR and CDR2 is FQNEAQ (reference sequence). The CDR3 covers 14 residues. This CDR3 reads CASSLVDSTDTQYF. In DNA, the CDR3 is TGTGCCAGCAGCTTAGTAGATAGCACAGATACGCAGTATTTT.

In its sample, this clonotype ranks as medium-sized (0.01 to 0.1%). The chain has TRBV7-6 and TRBJ2-5; 13 positions agree with TRBD2. V was pared by 5 bases and J by 2 bases, with 2 bases of the junction left unmatched. This CDR3 contains 15 residues. Germline-derived CDR1 and CDR2 are SGHVS and FNYEAQ. CDR3 DNA sequence: TGTGCCAGCAGCCCGGGACTAGCGGGACAAGAGACCCAGTACTTC. Translation gives CASSPGLAGQETQYF.

By proportion, this clonotype is medium-sized. The chain has TRBV5-1 and TRBJ1-1; D is uncertain. The CDR3 length is 15 residues. CDR1 and CDR2 from the germline V gene are SGHRS and YFSETQ. V was shortened by 0 bases and J by 4 bases, with 13 bases between the two germline ends. CDR3 sequence: CASSLGHLGSTEAFF. CDR3 coding DNA: TGCGCCAGCAGCTTGGGTCACCTAGGGAGCACTGAAGCTTTCTTT.

The gene calls are TRBV4-1 and TRBJ2-5; TRBD1 matches at 7 bases. From germline, CDR1 is MGHRA and CDR2 YSYEKL. With 4 bases clipped from V and 1 base from J, the junction kept 3 bases outside the gene matches. The CDR3 is made up of 14 amino acids. CDR3 in amino acids: CASSPHRGQETQYF. The CDR3 coding sequence is TGCGCCAGCAGCCCCCACAGGGGCCAAGAGACCCAGTACTTC.

V gene TRBV11-2 combines with J gene TRBJ2-7; TRBD2 agrees at 10 bases. There are 17 residues in the CDR3. Germline-derived CDR1 and CDR2 are SGHAT and FQNNGV. The V and J ends lost 4 bases and 9 bases, in that order; junction bases with no gene match: 18. DNA of the CDR3: TGTGCCAGCAGCTCCAGACTAGCGGGCTTAGCTCCTATGGGGCAGTACTTC. This sequence encodes CASSSRLAGLAPMGQYF.

This clonotype came up many times. The chain links TRBV3-1 to TRBJ2-5; TRBD1 aligns across 9 bases. Germline CDR1 is LGHDT and CDR2 is YNNKEL (reference sequence). The CDR3 has 16 amino acids. Trimming at V came to 4 bases and at J to 1 base, leaving 7 bases not matched to a gene. The CDR3 bases are TGTGCCAGCAGCCCGGGACAGGGTAGTCTCCAAGAGACCCAGTACTTC. This gives the protein CASSPGQGSLQETQYF.

This clonotype was detected a few times. J is TRBJ1-1 and V is TRBV30; D gene ambiguous. This CDR3 is 13 amino acids long. Germline-derived CDR1 and CDR2 are GTSNPN and SVGIG (reference sequence). Trimming pared 0 bases from V and 3 bases from J, leaving 8 bases between. CDR3 sequence reads: CAWSVERYTEAFF. CDR3 DNA: TGTGCCTGGAGTGTGGAACGGTACACTGAAGCTTTCTTT.

This clonotype has at least ten counts. J is TRBJ2-6 and V is TRBV29-1, with 12 bases fitting TRBD2. CDR1 and CDR2 from the germline V gene are SQVTM and ANQGSEA. The V and J ends lost 0 bases and 1 base, in that order; junction bases with no gene match: 10. This CDR3 has 20 residues. CDR3 loop: CSVEDQVLAGGPSGANVLTF. CDR3 DNA sequence: TGCAGCGTTGAAGATCAGGTCCTAGCGGGAGGGCCTTCTGGGGCCAACGTCCTGACTTTC.

By sample share, this clonotype is medium-sized. This chain uses TRBV12-3 or TRBV12-4 with TRBJ2-5; the match to TRBD1 covers 7 bases. Trimming cost V 5 bases and J 4 bases; bases outside gene matches: 4. The CDR3 contains 13 residues. CDR3 DNA: TGTGCCAGCAGTAAAGGGACAGTAGAGACCCAGTACTTC. The encoded protein is CASSKGTVETQYF.

This clonotype is labeled as medium-sized (0.01 to 0.1%). This chain joins TRBV6-5 and TRBJ1-4; D is uncertain. V gave up 2 bases and J gave up 7 bases, with 11 bases separating them. The CDR3 sequence is 14 residues long. The germline gives CDR1 MNHEY, CDR2 SVGAGI. For the CDR3, the DNA is TGTGCCAGCAGTTACAGCGCGGAGGGTGAAAAACTGTTTTTT. Its protein product is CASSYSAEGEKLFF.

This clonotype was recorded a few times. In DNA, the CDR3 is TGCGCCAGCAGCGCGGGACTAGCGGGGCACACAGATACGCAGTATTTT. Residues: CASSAGLAGHTDTQYF. The chain uses TRBV5-1 and TRBJ2-3; 13 bases agree with TRBD2. This CDR3 contains 16 residues. V shed 4 bases and J 2 bases; nucleotides not matched to a gene: 4. Germline V gene lookup returns CDR1 SGHRS and CDR2 YFSETQ.

The sample holds many counts of this clonotype. The chain couples TRBV7-9 to TRBJ2-7; TRBD1 agrees at 10 bases. Per the germline V gene, CDR1 is SEHNR and CDR2 is FQNEAQ (reference sequence). The CDR3 runs to 14 residues. The J segment lost 2 bases and the V segment lost 5 bases, leaving 3 bases of the junction unmatched. Here the CDR3 DNA reads TGTGCCAGCAGCAAGACAGGGGGCACCTACGAGCAGTACTTC. It codes for CASSKTGGTYEQYF.

By share, this clonotype counts as medium-sized (0.01 to 0.1%). This sequence joins TRBV5-1 and TRBJ2-7, with D possibly being TRBD1 (6 bases). V gave up 5 bases and J gave up 7 bases, with 13 bases separating them. Germline lookup yields CDR1 SGHRS and CDR2 YFSETQ. The CDR3 loop spans 12 amino acids. Here the CDR3 reads CASRQQGWEQYF. As DNA, the CDR3 is TGCGCCAGCAGACAACAGGGATGGGAGCAGTACTTC.

This clonotype is classed as medium-sized (0.01 to 0.1%). The chain is built from TRBV7-2 and TRBJ2-4, with 9 bases that match TRBD1. With 5 bases clipped from V and 2 bases from J, the junction kept 10 bases outside the gene matches. Per the germline V gene, CDR1 is SGHTA and CDR2 is FQGNSA. This CDR3 comprises 17 residues. This chain's CDR3 is CASSPLTGGESKNIQYF. CDR3 bases: TGTGCCAGCAGCCCCCTAACAGGGGGCGAATCCAAAAACATTCAGTACTTC.

By sample fraction, this clonotype is medium-sized. The chain carries TRBV5-5 and TRBJ2-7; D ambiguous. V shed 0 bases and J shed 4 bases, with 14 bases lying between them. The germline V gene has CDR1 SGHKS and CDR2 YYEKEE (reference sequence). The CDR3 is made up of 15 amino acids. CDR3 DNA: TGTGCCAGCAGCTTGGCGTGGCAATCCCAGTACGAGCAGTACTTC. Translating gives CASSLAWQSQYEQYF.

This clonotype is judged medium-sized. The chain joins TRBV20-1 to TRBJ1-5; tentative D call: TRBD1 (5 bases). Germline V gives CDR1 DFQATT, CDR2 SNEGSKA (reference sequence). Deletions cut 3 bases from V and 0 bases from J, with 15 bases between. This CDR3 spans 16 amino acids. The CDR3 loop is CSASLGVGVSNQPQHF. CDR3 nucleotides: TGCAGTGCTAGTTTGGGGGTCGGGGTTAGCAATCAGCCCCAGCATTTT.